This T cell receptor (beta chain) was identified during a study of patients and donors after allogeneic stem cell transplantation. This clonotype was seen a handful of times. V gave up 6 bases and J gave up 2 bases; unmatched junction bases: 1. The CDR3 contains 12 residues. In germline, CDR1 is DFQATT, CDR2 SNEGSKA (reference sequence). From the RT-PCR reads, TCRdb called clonotypes with MiXCR, one entry per CDR3 protein. The data show 200,000 to 250,000 distinct CDR3 sequences, 12% to 15% seen once. Specimen: blood, either unsorted or a sorted T cell fraction (not recorded which). The TCR comes from a human donor who was either an allogeneic HSCT recipient or a stem cell or donor lymphocyte infusion donor (not recorded which). It is not recorded whose cells these are; they may come from a transplant donor. V and J are TRBV20-1 and TRBJ2-5; TRBD2 agrees at 9 bases. CDR3 nucleotide sequence: TGCAGTGCACTAGCGGGTCAAGAGACCCAGTACTTC. Amino acid sequence: CSALAGQETQYF.